This TCR beta chain was found in a study of shared clonotypes between healthy human individuals. Overall study results and limits: Of the naive CD4 clonotypes, about 5.4% were shared across a handful of donors. Only blood underwent sampling, and tissue repertoires likely differ.

Profiling relied on immunoSEQ multiplex PCR, and the TCRdb table lists in-frame clones only, not all of them. The sample includes some 200,000 clones, about 66% of them seen just once. For this clone: Its antigen is unidentified.

The sequence came from a young man in good health. Material: memory CD4+ T cells sorted from blood. Stated subset: CD45RA-negative fraction.

CDR3 loop: CASKIGGAGQPQHF. The CDR3 DNA reads as TGTGCCAGTAAAATCGGGGGCGCAGGTCAGCCCCAGCATTTT. The chain is built from TRBV6-8 and TRBJ1-5, with a possible D match to TRBD1 (6 bases). CDR1 is MNHGY and CDR2 is SAAAGT in the germline V gene. Trimming stripped 9 bases from V and 6 bases from J, with 18 bases between. There are 14 residues in the CDR3.